This is a list of T cell receptor beta chains from one sample in a study of blood T cell repertoires in COVID-19. Profiling relied on immunoSEQ multiplex PCR, and the TCRdb table lists in-frame clones only, not all of them. The table shows around 81,000 clones, with more than 75% occurring only once. Sample: peripheral blood. The receptor source for this set is a woman in her sixties or seventies with acute or convalescent COVID-19. Each CDR3 is given with its conserved first and last residue. D genes are given only for firm matches. Expanded clones get a size class; other rows say once, few or many, or leave the size out.

v_gene: TRBV7-9
j_gene: TRBJ2-1
abundance: NA
d_gene: NA
CDR3aa: CASSISLFRNEQFF
CDR3nt: TGTGCCAGCAGCATATCCCTCTTCCGCAATGAGCAGTTCTTC

v_gene: TRBV27
j_gene: TRBJ2-1
abundance: once
d_gene: TRBD1
CDR3aa: CASSLMRGPEQFF
CDR3nt: TGTGCCAGCAGTTTAATGAGGGGGCCTGAGCAGTTCTTC

v_gene: TRBV5-1
j_gene: TRBJ2-4
abundance: few
d_gene: NA
CDR3aa: CASSPDLGRAKNIQYF
CDR3nt: TGCGCCAGCAGCCCCGACTTAGGGAGGGCCAAAAACATTCAGTACTTC

v_gene: TRBV19
j_gene: TRBJ2-3
abundance: once
d_gene: TRBD2
CDR3aa: CASSIEDSGGARDF
CDR3nt: TGTGCCAGTAGTATAGAAGATAGCGGGGGGGCCCGAGATTTT

v_gene: TRBV9
j_gene: TRBJ1-1
abundance: NA
d_gene: NA
CDR3aa: CASSVISDTEAFF
CDR3nt: TGTGCCAGCAGCGTCATTTCGGACACTGAAGCTTTCTTT

v_gene: TRBV29-1
j_gene: TRBJ2-1
abundance: few
d_gene: TRBD1
CDR3aa: CSVGKTGENEQFF
CDR3nt: TGCAGCGTAGGGAAGACAGGGGAGAATGAGCAGTTCTTC

v_gene: TRBV14
j_gene: TRBJ1-4
abundance: NA
d_gene: TRBD1
CDR3aa: CASSPGTGVYWTNEKLFF
CDR3nt: TGTGCCAGCAGCCCCGGGACAGGGGTTTATTGGACTAATGAAAAACTGTTTTTT

v_gene: TRBV30
j_gene: TRBJ1-2
abundance: NA
d_gene: NA
CDR3aa: CAYRRTLNYGYTF
CDR3nt: TGTGCCTACAGACGGACACTTAACTATGGCTACACCTTC

v_gene: TRBV21-1
j_gene: TRBJ1-6
abundance: NA
d_gene: NA
CDR3aa: CASPTIAGIPSSSYNSPLHF
CDR3nt: TGTGCCAGCCCGACCATTGCCGGGATTCCCTCGAGCTCCTATAATTCACCCCTCCACTTT

v_gene: TRBV6-5
j_gene: TRBJ1-6
abundance: few
d_gene: NA
CDR3aa: CASRPTGFSPLHF
CDR3nt: TGTGCCAGCAGGCCGACAGGCTTTTCACCCCTCCACTTT

v_gene: TRBV7-2
j_gene: TRBJ2-7
abundance: few
d_gene: TRBD2
CDR3aa: CASSLAPAGESSYEQYF
CDR3nt: TGTGCCAGCAGCTTAGCGCCGGCGGGGGAAAGCTCCTACGAGCAGTACTTC

v_gene: TRBV2
j_gene: TRBJ2-6
abundance: NA
d_gene: NA
CDR3aa: CARGWDKNSGANVLTF
CDR3nt: TGTGCCAGGGGGTGGGACAAAAACTCTGGGGCCAACGTCCTGACTTTC

v_gene: TRBV28
j_gene: TRBJ1-1
abundance: NA
d_gene: TRBD1
CDR3aa: CASSRTRGVTEAFF
CDR3nt: TGTGCCAGCAGTCGCACCAGGGGGGTCACTGAAGCTTTCTTT

v_gene: TRBV13
j_gene: TRBJ1-1
abundance: NA
d_gene: NA
CDR3aa: CASSPRGVMNTEAFF
CDR3nt: TGTGCCAGCAGCCCCCGGGGGGTCATGAACACTGAAGCTTTCTTT

v_gene: TRBV7-2
j_gene: TRBJ2-1
abundance: NA
d_gene: TRBD2
CDR3aa: CASSSLGGDIQFF
CDR3nt: TGTGCCAGCAGCTCGCTCGGGGGGGATATTCAGTTCTTC

v_gene: TRBV6-1
j_gene: TRBJ1-4
abundance: few
d_gene: NA
CDR3aa: CASSAGVGRSTNEKLFF
CDR3nt: TGTGCCAGCAGTGCCGGTGTGGGGAGATCAACTAATGAAAAACTGTTTTTT

v_gene: TRBV20-1
j_gene: TRBJ1-5
abundance: NA
d_gene: NA
CDR3aa: CSASGIGGGGNQPQHF
CDR3nt: TGCAGTGCTAGTGGGATCGGGGGTGGGGGCAATCAGCCCCAGCATTTT